The rows below give T cell receptor beta chains drawn from one sample of a study of vaccination and CD4 T cells after COVID-19. These TCRs are of unknown antigen specificity. TCRdb ran MiXCR on the PCR reads and lists one entry per CDR3 protein. The sample lists some 3,900 distinct CDR3 sequences, roughly 19% occurring once. The sample taken for sequencing was CD4+ T cells from blood, cultured in vitro. The receptor set was obtained from a human donor who had recovered from COVID-19. Both conserved end residues are part of each CDR3. The D gene is left open where the match is weak. Expanded clones are given a class, and other clones once, few, many or no size at all.

abundance,len,v_gene,d_gene,j_gene,CDR3nt,CDR3aa
medium-sized,15,TRBV19,TRBD1,TRBJ1-2,TGTGCCACCTCGGACAGGGGGCTTTCTAACTATGGCTACACCTTC,CATSDRGLSNYGYTF
.,13,TRBV12-3/TRBV12-4,.,TRBJ2-1,TGTGCCAGCAGCCCTCTACTAGGGGGTGAGCAGTTCTTC,CASSPLLGGEQFF
.,14,TRBV9,.,TRBJ1-1,TGTGCCAGCAGCGTATTAGAGGGGGTCACTGAAGCTTTCTTT,CASSVLEGVTEAFF
large,13,TRBV7-9,.,TRBJ1-2,TGTGCCGGTACAGGGACAACAAACTATGGCTACACCTTC,CAGTGTTNYGYTF
few,16,TRBV12-3/TRBV12-4,TRBD1,TRBJ1-6,TGTGCCAGCAGTCGGACAGGGGTATCCTATAATTCACCCCTCCACTTT,CASSRTGVSYNSPLHF
medium-sized,14,TRBV2,.,TRBJ2-7,TGTGCCAGCAGTCCGGGACAACGACGCTACGAGCAGTACTTC,CASSPGQRRYEQYF
.,14,TRBV10-3,.,TRBJ1-2,TGTGCCATCACGCGGGGAGTTGGTAACTATGGCTACACCTTC,CAITRGVGNYGYTF
medium-sized,13,TRBV20-1,TRBD1,TRBJ2-5,TGCAGTGCTTGGACAGGGGGAGGACAGACCCAGTACTTC,CSAWTGGGQTQYF
.,14,TRBV12-3/TRBV12-4,.,TRBJ1-2,TGTGCCAGCAGTTTCGGGGGGAGTGTCTATGGCTACACCTTC,CASSFGGSVYGYTF
medium-sized,14,TRBV27,.,TRBJ1-5,TGTGCCAGCAGTTCAAAAGGGCTCAATCAGCCCCAGCATTTT,CASSSKGLNQPQHF
few,15,TRBV19,.,TRBJ2-5,TGTGCCAGTAGTATGGGGGGCTCGGACTCGTCGGCCCAGTACTTC,CASSMGGSDSSAQYF
medium-sized,12,TRBV6-4,.,TRBJ1-2,TGTGCCAGCATTACAGCTAACTATGGCTACACCTTC,CASITANYGYTF
.,15,TRBV5-4,TRBD1,TRBJ1-1,TGTGCCAGCAGCTTGCAGGGGGCTCTTTTTACTGAAGCTTTCTTT,CASSLQGALFTEAFF
.,16,TRBV9,.,TRBJ1-6,TGTGCCAGCAGCGTAACTGACAGCTCCTATAATTCACCCCTCCACTTT,CASSVTDSSYNSPLHF
few,15,TRBV4-2,.,TRBJ2-7,TGTGCCAGCAGCCTATACGGGGAACGGAACTACGAGCAGTACTTC,CASSLYGERNYEQYF
.,15,TRBV21-1,.,TRBJ1-3,TGTGCCAGCAGACAGCCGACAGTCTCTGGAAACACCATATATTTT,CASRQPTVSGNTIYF
medium-sized,13,TRBV20-1,.,TRBJ1-1,TGCAGTGCCGCCGACGTCTTGAACACTGAAGCTTTCTTT,CSAADVLNTEAFF
.,14,TRBV6-1,.,TRBJ1-5,TGTGCCAGCAGCTTTGGACCGAGCAATCAGCCCCAGCATTTT,CASSFGPSNQPQHF
.,12,TRBV30,.,TRBJ1-6,TGTGCCTGCCAGGGTTCGGGTTCACCCCTCCACTTT,CACQGSGSPLHF
.,13,TRBV29-1,TRBD1,TRBJ2-3,TGCAGCGTAGGGACAGGGGGCACAGATACGCAGTATTTT,CSVGTGGTDTQYF
few,14,TRBV21-1,.,TRBJ2-3,TGTGCCAGCGTTAGCGGGTTTTACACAGATACGCAGTATTTT,CASVSGFYTDTQYF
few,14,TRBV6-5,.,TRBJ2-4,TGTGCCAGCAGTTGGCTGCACCCCGAAAACATTCAGTACTTC,CASSWLHPENIQYF
.,15,TRBV6-1,.,TRBJ1-1,TGTGCCAGCAGTCCTCGTGGCGGGATGAACACTGAAGCTTTCTTT,CASSPRGGMNTEAFF
.,15,TRBV5-1,.,TRBJ2-2,TGCGCCAGCAGCTTCTCGGGGGAAAACACCGGGGAGCTGTTTTTT,CASSFSGENTGELFF
.,16,TRBV6-1,.,TRBJ1-4,TGTGCCAGCAGAAGACAGGCATCATCAACTAATGAAAAACTGTTTTTT,CASRRQASSTNEKLFF
.,13,TRBV4-1,.,TRBJ1-1,TGCGCCAGCAGCCGTAGTCTGAACACTGAAGCTTTCTTT,CASSRSLNTEAFF
medium-sized,14,TRBV6-1,TRBD1,TRBJ1-5,TGTGCCAGCGGGACGACAGGGGCGATTCAGCCCCAGCATTTT,CASGTTGAIQPQHF
few,12,TRBV10-3,.,TRBJ2-5,TGTGCCATCAGTGAGTCGGGGGTGGCCCAGTACTTC,CAISESGVAQYF
few,13,TRBV20-1,.,TRBJ2-1,TGCAGTGGGATGGGGGGTAGCAACAATGAGCAGTTCTTC,CSGMGGSNNEQFF
medium-sized,14,TRBV20-1,TRBD1,TRBJ1-5,TGCAGTGCTCTGACAGGGTTGAGCAATCAGCCCCAGCATTTT,CSALTGLSNQPQHF
few,12,TRBV12-3/TRBV12-4,.,TRBJ2-5,TGTGCCAGCAGGCATACTCCTGGGACCCAGTACTTC,CASRHTPGTQYF
few,15,TRBV9,.,TRBJ1-2,TGTGCCAGCAGCGTAGGGTCAAGCCTGGGCTATGGCTACACCTTC,CASSVGSSLGYGYTF
.,11,TRBV30,.,TRBJ2-5,TGTGCCTGGAACGGAGTCGGGACCCAGTACTTC,CAWNGVGTQYF
few,11,TRBV30,.,TRBJ2-2,TGTGCCTGGAGTAACGCCGGGGAGCTGTTTTTT,CAWSNAGELFF
medium-sized,13,TRBV16,.,TRBJ1-2,TGTGCCAGCAGCCAATCCAGGGTAGAAGGCTACACCTTC,CASSQSRVEGYTF
.,17,TRBV20-1,TRBD2,TRBJ2-3,TGCAGTGCTACGGGGACTAGCGGGGGGGCCGGCACAGATACGCAGTATTTT,CSATGTSGGAGTDTQYF
medium-sized,15,TRBV6-2/TRBV6-3,.,TRBJ1-1,TGTGCCAGCAGCCAGGCGGGGCTTGGGCCCGGGGAGGCTTTCTTT,CASSQAGLGPGEAFF